The present TCR beta chain was sequenced within a study of cytomegalovirus exposure and HLA in healthy donors. About the study: Prior work identified about 120 million unique TCR beta sequences in some 180 million T cells. Study conclusions and caveats: There were several of the most significant clusters that appeared linked to common viral pathogens in a later analysis.

The V gene lost 4 bases and the J gene lost 0 bases, with 10 bases spanning the gap. The CDR3 runs 15 residues. The V gene's germline CDR1 is SGHNT and CDR2 YYREEE (reference sequence). Amplification used 60 Vbeta primers and 13 Jbeta primers. Data came from immunoSEQ multiplex PCR; TCRdb stores just in-frame clones and leaves some out. The sample includes under 200,000 clones, 80% to 85% of them seen just once. There are a few counts of this clone. Antigen: not known. This receptor was taken from a male donor in good health and CMV-seropositive. The chain recombines TRBV5-4 with TRBJ2-2; D ambiguous. Sequencing input: PBMCs. The CDR3 DNA is TGTGCCAGCAGCCCCGGAGCTCCGAACACCGGGGAGCTGTTTTTT. The encoded protein is CASSPGAPNTGELFF.